Listed here are 19 T cell receptor beta chains from one sample, sequenced in a study of patients and donors after allogeneic stem cell transplantation. TCRdb recomputed calls from the RT-PCR reads with MiXCR, one row per CDR3 protein. The table has about 400,000 distinct CDR3 sequences, 15% to 20% seen once. The sample taken for sequencing was blood, either unsorted or a sorted T cell fraction (not recorded which). Source of these receptors: a human donor who was either an allogeneic HSCT recipient or a stem cell or donor lymphocyte infusion donor (not recorded which). It is not recorded whose cells these are; they may come from a transplant donor.

V gene TRBV29-1 combines with J gene TRBJ1-1; weak D call: TRBD1 (6 bases). Trimming took 7 bases from V and 0 from J, leaving 12 bases between them. The CDR3 length is 13 residues. Germline V gene lookup returns CDR1 SQVTM and CDR2 ANQGSEA. The DNA of the CDR3 is TGCAGCGCGGAGGGGACACTGAACACTGAAGCTTTCTTT. This sequence encodes CSAEGTLNTEAFF.

V is TRBV20-1 and J is TRBJ1-1, with D maybe TRBD1 (5 bases). Trimming took off 3 bases at V and 0 bases at J, with 8 bases between the two ends. The CDR3 spans 13 residues. CDR1 and CDR2 (germline): DFQATT, SNEGSKA (reference sequence). CDR3 amino acids: CSARGGLNTEAFF. CDR3 coding DNA: TGCAGTGCTAGGGGGGGTTTGAACACTGAAGCTTTCTTT.

The chain links TRBV7-3 to TRBJ2-3; 9 bases map to TRBD2. V was clipped by 1 base and J by 2 bases; unmatched bases: 4. The CDR3 extends over 16 amino acids. The V gene's germline CDR1 is SGHTA and CDR2 FQGTGA. Here the CDR3 reads CASSLIAGAFTDTQYF. CDR3 sequence (DNA): TGTGCCAGCAGCTTAATAGCGGGAGCTTTCACAGATACGCAGTATTTT.

J is TRBJ2-7 and V is TRBV27, with D maybe TRBD2 (5 bases). The CDR3 covers 13 residues. V was cut by 6 bases and J by 5 bases, with 14 bases left in between. Germline CDR1 is MNHEY and CDR2 is SMNVEV (reference sequence). The CDR3, as DNA: TGTGCCAGCAGGGACGGGATGGCCAACGAGCAGTACTTC. As protein: CASRDGMANEQYF.

CDR3 bases: TGCAGTGCTAGAGATCCAGGGGGCCAAGAGACCCAGTACTTC. Its protein product is CSARDPGGQETQYF. The genes are TRBV20-1 and TRBJ2-5; TRBD1 matches 7 bases. CDR3 length equals 14 residues. With 0 bases clipped from V and 1 base from J, the junction kept 2 bases outside the gene matches. The V gene's germline CDR1 is DFQATT and CDR2 SNEGSKA (reference sequence).

The rearrangement links TRBV10-3 to TRBJ2-3; D is uncertain. Germline CDR1 reads ENHRY; CDR2 reads SYGVKD. V shed 3 bases and J shed 2 bases, with 9 bases lying between them. The CDR3 runs to 14 residues. The CDR3 region is CAISEPGFTDTQYF. In DNA, the CDR3 is TGTGCCATCAGTGAACCGGGCTTCACAGATACGCAGTATTTT.

The V call is TRBV12-3 or TRBV12-4, the J call TRBJ1-1, with 7 bases matching TRBD1. The trim removed 3 bases at V and 3 bases at J, leaving 4 bases unmatched. CDR3 length: 14 amino acids. The CDR3 is CASSLVRGDTEAFF. Written as DNA, the CDR3 is TGTGCCAGCAGTTTGGTCAGGGGGGACACTGAAGCTTTCTTT.

In its sample, this clonotype was seen a few times. The chain joins TRBV5-1 to TRBJ1-3; a weak D match, TRBD1 (6 bases). The CDR3 loop spans 16 amino acids. Trimming took off 0 bases at V and 4 bases at J, with 14 bases between the two ends. Germline-derived CDR1 and CDR2 are SGHRS and YFSETQ. CDR3 nucleotides: TGCGCCAGCAGCTTGGTTGACGGGACACTCGGAAACACCATATATTTT. Amino acid sequence: CASSLVDGTLGNTIYF.

J is TRBJ1-5 and V is TRBV3-1; D is unclear. Germline V gene data show CDR1 as LGHDT and CDR2 as YNNKEL (reference sequence). The V end lost 0 bases, the J end lost 3 bases, and 9 bases lay between the germline ends. This CDR3 is 15 amino acids long. CDR3 sequence: CASSQDLSPNQPQHF. CDR3 nucleotides: TGTGCCAGCAGCCAAGATCTGAGTCCCAATCAGCCCCAGCATTTT.

This clonotype was recorded at least ten times. The chain recombines TRBV5-6 with TRBJ2-2, with 10 bases aligning to TRBD2. Germline assignment: CDR1 SGHDT and CDR2 YYEEEE. CDR3 length equals 15 residues. V dropped 4 bases and J dropped 5; count of bases not matched to a gene: 5. The DNA of the CDR3 is TGTGCCAGCAGCCAACTAGCGGGACTTACCGGGGAGCTGTTTTTT. Protein sequence: CASSQLAGLTGELFF.

This CDR3 reads CAWSVREGTKQFF. For the CDR3, the DNA is TGTGCCTGGAGTGTACGAGAAGGGACCAAGCAGTTCTTC. V and J are TRBV30 and TRBJ2-1; D assignment may be TRBD1 or TRBD2 (5 bases each). Trimming removed 0 bases from V and 11 bases from J, with 14 bases in between. CDR1 GTSNPN and CDR2 SVGIG come from the germline V gene (reference sequence). The CDR3 length is 13 residues.

This clonotype was counted only a few times. The chain carries TRBV10-3 and TRBJ2-7; D call uncertain. Germline values: CDR1 ENHRY, CDR2 SYGVKD. Trimming took off 8 bases at V and 0 bases at J, with 8 bases between the two ends. This CDR3 is 12 amino acids long. CDR3 sequence: CAIGQSSYEQYF. The DNA for the CDR3 is TGTGCCATCGGGCAGAGCTCCTACGAGCAGTACTTC.

This clonotype was seen more than once but under ten times. The rearrangement uses TRBV4-3 and TRBJ2-2; D is possibly TRBD2 (6 bases). Germline CDR1 reads LGHNA; CDR2 reads YSLEER. CDR3 length: 14 amino acids. The germline V and J ends were trimmed by 0 bases and 5 bases, with 7 bases remaining between them. CDR3 residues: CASSQDGGTGELFF. In DNA, the CDR3 is TGCGCCAGCAGCCAAGACGGAGGGACCGGGGAGCTGTTTTTT.

This clonotype was found many times. The chain has TRBV10-3 and TRBJ2-4, with D unresolved. Looked up from germline, CDR1 is ENHRY and CDR2 is SYGVKD. V was trimmed by 0 bases and J by 3 bases, leaving 12 bases between them. The CDR3 runs 16 residues. Here the CDR3 DNA reads TGTGCCATCAGTGAGTCTAGTGGAGTGGGCAAAAACATTCAGTACTTC. Protein product: CAISESSGVGKNIQYF.

The CDR3: CASSLVSLFGVGDTEAFF. DNA for the CDR3: TGTGCCAGCAGTTTGGTTTCCTTGTTCGGGGTTGGGGACACTGAAGCTTTCTTT. The chain carries TRBV12-3 or TRBV12-4 and TRBJ1-1, with no clear D. V gave up 3 bases and J gave up 3 bases, with 23 bases separating them. There are 18 residues in the CDR3.

This clonotype came up a few times. This chain uses TRBV20-1 with TRBJ2-1, with 8 positions matching TRBD2. Per germline, CDR1 DFQATT and CDR2 SNEGSKA (reference sequence). The CDR3 sequence is 17 residues long. V shed 3 bases and J 0 bases; nucleotides not matched to a gene: 10. The DNA for the CDR3 is TGCAGTGCTAGGAGGCTAGCGGGTGAGAGCTCCTACAATGAGCAGTTCTTC. It yields the protein CSARRLAGESSYNEQFF.

The sample holds a few counts of this clonotype. V gene TRBV20-1 combines with J gene TRBJ2-1; 7 bases match TRBD2. The CDR3 spans 14 residues. CDR1 and CDR2 from the germline V gene are DFQATT and SNEGSKA (reference sequence). Germline trimming cut 6 bases from V and 4 bases from J; bases unmatched to any gene: 9. In nucleotides, the CDR3 is TGCAGTGCGAGCAGCGGGAACCGGTACAATGAGCAGTTCTTC. Encoded protein: CSASSGNRYNEQFF.

This clonotype was detected a few times. The V gene is TRBV7-9, the J gene TRBJ2-5, with D uncertain. This CDR3 is built from 11 residues. Trimming cost V 5 bases and J 5 bases, with 6 bases left between them. CDR1 and CDR2 from the germline V gene are SEHNR and FQNEAQ (reference sequence). As DNA, the CDR3 is TGTGCCAGCAGCCCCCACGAGACCCAGTACTTC. Residues: CASSPHETQYF.

V gene TRBV6-5 combines with J gene TRBJ1-1; D call uncertain. Germline-derived CDR1 and CDR2 are MNHEY and SVGAGI. V lost 2 bases and J lost 3, with 16 bases in between. CDR3 length: 16 residues. The CDR3 here is CASSYRQSRRDTEAFF. CDR3 sequence (DNA): TGTGCCAGCAGTTACCGACAAAGCAGGAGGGACACTGAAGCTTTCTTT.